The 3 T cell receptor beta chains below were found in one sample sequenced in a study of T-cell memory formation after mild COVID-19 (dated by TCRdb to the early 2020s). Library construction relied on 5' RACE. Instrument on record: Illumina NovaSeq 6000. In-frame beta chains were kept once TCRdb had trimmed the public reads at Q25 with fastp and called clones with MiXCR. Rows are combined by CDR3 protein, so each entry shows the most common genes and DNA. Across this sample there are about 150,000 distinct CDR3 sequences, with roughly 24% seen only once. The ten largest account for about 24% of the sample. Material: PBMCs or a T cell subset sorted from them (not recorded which). These receptors all stem from an adult woman who had mild COVID-19 (a few samples of this study predate the infection). The sample titles of this study are shuffled in the database, so cell type and time point are left out; the donor was told from shared clones.

This clonotype has just one count. This rearrangement joins TRBV15 to TRBJ1-5; D gene ambiguous. The CDR3 extends over 16 amino acids. V was trimmed by 5 bases and J by 0 bases, leaving 14 bases between them. Germline V gene sequence: CDR1 LNHNV, CDR2 YYDKDF (reference sequence). The CDR3 coding sequence is TGTGCCACCAGCGACCTGCCCCCGGATAGCAATCAGCCCCAGCATTTT. Protein product: CATSDLPPDSNQPQHF.

This clonotype turned up a few times. This chain uses TRBV3-1 with TRBJ2-1; D gene uncertain. This CDR3 region has 14 residues. The germline V gene has CDR1 LGHDT and CDR2 YNNKEL (reference sequence). Trimming left V 1 base short and J 0 bases short, with 4 bases between. The CDR3 DNA follows: TGTGCCAGCAGCCAAGCCAGCTCCTACAATGAGCAGTTCTTC. Its protein is CASSQASSYNEQFF.

This clonotype was seen only a few times. The V and J genes are TRBV6-2 or TRBV6-3 and TRBJ2-3; D might be TRBD2 (5 bases). V lost 4 bases and J lost 2, with 7 bases in between. In germline, CDR1 is MNHEY, CDR2 SVGEGT. This CDR3 comprises 13 residues. CDR3 bases: TGTGCCAGCAGTTCTAGCTTCACAGATACGCAGTATTTT. It is translated as CASSSSFTDTQYF.